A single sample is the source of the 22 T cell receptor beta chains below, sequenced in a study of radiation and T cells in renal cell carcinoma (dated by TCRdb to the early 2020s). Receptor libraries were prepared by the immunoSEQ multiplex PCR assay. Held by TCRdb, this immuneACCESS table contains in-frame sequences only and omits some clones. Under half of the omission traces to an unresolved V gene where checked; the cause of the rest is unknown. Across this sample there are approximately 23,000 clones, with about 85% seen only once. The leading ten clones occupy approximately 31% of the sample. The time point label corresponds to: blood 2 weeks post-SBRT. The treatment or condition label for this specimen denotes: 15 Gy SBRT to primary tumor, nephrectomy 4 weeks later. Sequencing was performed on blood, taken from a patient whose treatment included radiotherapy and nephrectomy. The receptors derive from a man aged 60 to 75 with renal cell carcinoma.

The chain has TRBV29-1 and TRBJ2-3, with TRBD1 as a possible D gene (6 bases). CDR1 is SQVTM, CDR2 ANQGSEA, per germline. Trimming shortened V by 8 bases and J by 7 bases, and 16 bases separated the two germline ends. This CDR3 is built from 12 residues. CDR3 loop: CSTQTGPNTQYF. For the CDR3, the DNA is TGCAGCACACAAACAGGGCCCAATACGCAGTATTTT.

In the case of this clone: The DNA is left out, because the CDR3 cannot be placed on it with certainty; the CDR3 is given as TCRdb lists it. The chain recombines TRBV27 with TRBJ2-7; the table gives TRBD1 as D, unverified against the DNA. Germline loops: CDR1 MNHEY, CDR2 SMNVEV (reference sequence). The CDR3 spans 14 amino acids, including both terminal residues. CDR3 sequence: CASSSSDRAYEQYF.

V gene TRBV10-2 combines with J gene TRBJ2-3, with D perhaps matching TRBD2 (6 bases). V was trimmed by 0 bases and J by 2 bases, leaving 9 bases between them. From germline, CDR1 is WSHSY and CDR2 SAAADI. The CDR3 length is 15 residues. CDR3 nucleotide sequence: TGCGCCAGCAGTGAGTCACCGGGAGCCACAGATACGCAGTATTTT. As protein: CASSESPGATDTQYF.

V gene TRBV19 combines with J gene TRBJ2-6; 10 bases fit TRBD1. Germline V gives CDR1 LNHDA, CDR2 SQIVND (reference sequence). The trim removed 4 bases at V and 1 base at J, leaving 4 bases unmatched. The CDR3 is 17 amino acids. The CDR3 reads CASSKGTGESGANVLTF. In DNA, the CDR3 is TGTGCCAGTAGTAAGGGGACAGGGGAATCTGGGGCCAACGTCCTGACTTTC.

For the CDR3, the DNA is TGTGCCACCAGCACAACCTCCTTACTAGCGGGAGACCCAATAGCCAAAAACATTCAGTACTTC. As protein: CATSTTSLLAGDPIAKNIQYF. This rearrangement joins TRBV15 to TRBJ2-4; 11 bases are shared with TRBD2. The CDR3 has 21 residues. The J segment lost 0 bases and the V segment lost 4 bases, leaving 17 bases of the junction unmatched. The germline CDR1 and CDR2 sequences are LNHNV and YYDKDF (reference sequence).

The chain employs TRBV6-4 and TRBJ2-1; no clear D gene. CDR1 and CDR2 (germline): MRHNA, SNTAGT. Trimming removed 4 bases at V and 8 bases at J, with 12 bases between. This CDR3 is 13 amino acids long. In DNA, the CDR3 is TGTGCCAGCAGTGTAACCCCTTCCCATGAGCAGTTCTTC. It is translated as CASSVTPSHEQFF.

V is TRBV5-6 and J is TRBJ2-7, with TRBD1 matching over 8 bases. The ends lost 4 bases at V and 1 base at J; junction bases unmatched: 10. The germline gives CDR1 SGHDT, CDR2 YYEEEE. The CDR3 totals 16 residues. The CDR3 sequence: CASSPETGTGSYEQYF. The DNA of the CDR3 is TGTGCCAGCAGCCCCGAAACCGGGACAGGATCCTACGAGCAGTACTTC.

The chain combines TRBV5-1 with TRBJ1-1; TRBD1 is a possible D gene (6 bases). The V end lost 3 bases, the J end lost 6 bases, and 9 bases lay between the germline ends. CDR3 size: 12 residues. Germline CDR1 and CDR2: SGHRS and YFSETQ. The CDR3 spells CASSSGGPEAFF. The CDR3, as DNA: TGCGCCAGCAGCTCCGGGGGGCCTGAAGCTTTCTTT.

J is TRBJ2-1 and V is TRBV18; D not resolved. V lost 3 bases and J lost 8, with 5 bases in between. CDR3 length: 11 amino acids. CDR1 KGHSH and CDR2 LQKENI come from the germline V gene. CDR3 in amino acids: CASSPWDEQFF. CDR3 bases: TGTGCCAGCTCACCTTGGGATGAGCAGTTCTTC. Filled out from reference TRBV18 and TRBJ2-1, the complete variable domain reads NAGVMQNPRHLVRRRGQEARLRCSPMKGHSHVYWYRQLPEEGLKFMVYLQKENIIDESGMPKERFSAEFPKEGPSILRIQQVVRGDSAAYFCASSPWDEQFFGPGTRLTVL.

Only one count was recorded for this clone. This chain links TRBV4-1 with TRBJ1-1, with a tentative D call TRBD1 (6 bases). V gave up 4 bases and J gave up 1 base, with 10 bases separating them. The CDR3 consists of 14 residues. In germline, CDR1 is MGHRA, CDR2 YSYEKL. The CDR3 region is CASSPKDRNTEAFF. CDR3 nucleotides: TGCGCCAGCAGCCCTAAGGACAGGAACACTGAAGCTTTCTTT.

CDR3 amino acids: CASSYSRRDEQYF. The CDR3 DNA sequence: TGTGCCAGCAGTTACTCCCGTAGGGACGAGCAGTACTTC. This chain connects TRBV6-6 to TRBJ2-7; D unresolved. CDR3 length: 13 residues. Trimming took off 0 bases at V and 5 bases at J, with 8 bases between the two ends. Germline V lookup: CDR1 MNHNY, CDR2 SVGAGI (reference sequence).

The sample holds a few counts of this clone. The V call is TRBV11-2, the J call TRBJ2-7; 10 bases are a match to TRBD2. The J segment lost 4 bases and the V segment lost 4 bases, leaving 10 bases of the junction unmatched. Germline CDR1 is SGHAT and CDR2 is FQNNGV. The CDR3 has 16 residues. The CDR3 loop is CASSYHEGSGGYEQYF. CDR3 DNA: TGTGCCAGCAGCTATCACGAGGGTAGCGGGGGGTACGAGCAGTACTTC.

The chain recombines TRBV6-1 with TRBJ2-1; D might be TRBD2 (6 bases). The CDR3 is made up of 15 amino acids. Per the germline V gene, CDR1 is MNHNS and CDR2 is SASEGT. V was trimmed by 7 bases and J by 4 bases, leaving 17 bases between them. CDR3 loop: CASKEGALGYNEQFF. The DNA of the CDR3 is TGTGCCAGCAAGGAGGGCGCGCTGGGGTACAATGAGCAGTTCTTC.

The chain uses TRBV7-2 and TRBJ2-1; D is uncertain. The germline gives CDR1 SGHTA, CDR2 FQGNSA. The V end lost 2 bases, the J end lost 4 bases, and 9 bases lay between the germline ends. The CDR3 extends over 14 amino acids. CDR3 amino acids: CASSLLPGYNEQFF. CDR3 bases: TGTGCCAGCAGCTTACTCCCCGGGTACAATGAGCAGTTCTTC.

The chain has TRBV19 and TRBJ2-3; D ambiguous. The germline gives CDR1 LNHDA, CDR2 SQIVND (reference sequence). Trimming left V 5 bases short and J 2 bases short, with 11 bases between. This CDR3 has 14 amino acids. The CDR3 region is CASSPLWVTDTQYF. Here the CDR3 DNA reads TGTGCCAGTAGTCCTCTTTGGGTCACAGATACGCAGTATTTT. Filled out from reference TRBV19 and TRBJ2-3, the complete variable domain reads DGGITQSPKYLFRKEGQNVTLSCEQNLNHDAMYWYRQDPGQGLRLIYYSQIVNDFQKGDIAEGYSVSREKKESFPLTVTSAQKNPTAFYLCASSPLWVTDTQYFGPGTRLTVL.

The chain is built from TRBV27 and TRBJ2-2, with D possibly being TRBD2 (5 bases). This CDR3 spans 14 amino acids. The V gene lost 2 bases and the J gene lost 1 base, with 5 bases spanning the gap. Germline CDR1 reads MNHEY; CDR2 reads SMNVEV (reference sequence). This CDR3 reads CASSLGRNTGELFF. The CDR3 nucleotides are TGTGCCAGCAGTTTAGGGAGGAACACCGGGGAGCTGTTTTTT.

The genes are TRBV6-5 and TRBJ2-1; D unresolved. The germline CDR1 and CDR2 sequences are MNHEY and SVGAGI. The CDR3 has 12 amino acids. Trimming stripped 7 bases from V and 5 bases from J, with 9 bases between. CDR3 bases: TGTGCCAGCACAACCCAAAACAATGAGCAGTTCTTC. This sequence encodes CASTTQNNEQFF.

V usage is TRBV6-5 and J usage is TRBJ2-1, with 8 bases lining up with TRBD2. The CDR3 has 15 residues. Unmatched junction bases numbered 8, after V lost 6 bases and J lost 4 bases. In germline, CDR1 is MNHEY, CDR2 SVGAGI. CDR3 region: CASRPGREAYNEQFF. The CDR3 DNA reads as TGTGCCAGCAGGCCCGGGCGGGAGGCTTACAATGAGCAGTTCTTC.

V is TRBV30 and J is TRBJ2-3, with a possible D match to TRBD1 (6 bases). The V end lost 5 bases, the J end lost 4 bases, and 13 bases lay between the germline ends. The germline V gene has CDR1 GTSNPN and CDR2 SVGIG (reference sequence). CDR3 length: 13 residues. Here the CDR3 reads CAWGFRGADTQYF. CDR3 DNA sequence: TGTGCCTGGGGGTTCAGGGGTGCAGATACGCAGTATTTT.

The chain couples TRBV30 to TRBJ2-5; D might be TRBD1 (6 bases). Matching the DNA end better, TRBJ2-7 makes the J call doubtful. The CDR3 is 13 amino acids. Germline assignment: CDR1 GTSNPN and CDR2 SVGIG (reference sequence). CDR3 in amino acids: CAWSARGLYEQYF. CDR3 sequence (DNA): TGTGCCTGGAGTGCCAGGGGTCTCTACGAGCAGTACTTC.

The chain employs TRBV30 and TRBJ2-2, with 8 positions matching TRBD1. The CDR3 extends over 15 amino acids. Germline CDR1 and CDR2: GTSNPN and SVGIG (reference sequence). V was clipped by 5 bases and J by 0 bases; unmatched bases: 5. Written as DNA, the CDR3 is TGTGCCTGGCGTAGGACAGGGCCGAACACCGGGGAGCTGTTTTTT. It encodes CAWRRTGPNTGELFF.

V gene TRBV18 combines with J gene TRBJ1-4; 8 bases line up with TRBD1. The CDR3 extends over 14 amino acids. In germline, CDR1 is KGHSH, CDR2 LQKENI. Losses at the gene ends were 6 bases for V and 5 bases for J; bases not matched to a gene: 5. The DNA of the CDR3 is TGTGCCAGCTCCCCTAGGGACAGGAATGAAAAACTGTTTTTT. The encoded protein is CASSPRDRNEKLFF.